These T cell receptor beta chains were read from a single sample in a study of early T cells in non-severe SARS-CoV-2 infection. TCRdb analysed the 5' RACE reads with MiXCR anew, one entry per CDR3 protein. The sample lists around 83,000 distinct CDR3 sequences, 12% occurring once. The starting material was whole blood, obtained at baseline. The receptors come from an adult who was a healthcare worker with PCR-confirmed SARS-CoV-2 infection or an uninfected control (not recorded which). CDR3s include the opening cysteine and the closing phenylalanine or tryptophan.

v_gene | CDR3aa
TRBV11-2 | CASSLGLYTGELFF
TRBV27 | CASSYRDPNTEAFF
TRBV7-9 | CASSLVRGLNMNTEAFF
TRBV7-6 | CASSPAPGDEQFF
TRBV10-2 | CASRSSGGSYNEQFF
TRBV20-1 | CSARPDSYQAFF
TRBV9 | CASSVSGQYNEQFF
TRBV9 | CASSPRGVNEQFF
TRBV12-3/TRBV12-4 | CASSLAGVETQYF
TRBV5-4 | CASSLWRSSYNEQFF
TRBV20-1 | CSARLYDRVVSGNQPQHF
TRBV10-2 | CASSESVYTGELFF
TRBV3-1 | CASSGSGGAYNIQYF
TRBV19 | CASSRDHYSYNEQFF
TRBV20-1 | CSARGKQGLADTQYF
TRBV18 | CASSPHEGSSYEQYF
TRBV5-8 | CASSAGLRREKLFF
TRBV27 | CASSLTVARSFNYGYTF
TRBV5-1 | CASSRTGDESQPQHF
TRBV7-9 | CASSSTGGGDEQFF
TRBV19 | CASSWMNTGELFF
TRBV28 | CATMTAGVEQFF
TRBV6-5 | CASRTGTPDTQYF
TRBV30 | CAWSVLGGESYNEQFF
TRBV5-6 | CASSRTGLRWEQYF
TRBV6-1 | CASSDIGTGVTDTQYF
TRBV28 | CASNEGPLEAFF
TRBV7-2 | CASSPATGDYGYTF
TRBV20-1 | CSAHRGVTEAFF
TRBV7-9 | CASSSGTLNYGYTF
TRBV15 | CATSRDTGYRDYEQYF
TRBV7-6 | CASSLVPSGANTDTQYF
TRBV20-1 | CSASPKGQGTYEQYF
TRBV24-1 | CATSGDGRTYGYTF
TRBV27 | CASSQGGLMEKLFF
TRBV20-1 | CSARETGTSGTGELFF
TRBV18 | CASSLSGTPYEQYF
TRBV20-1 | CSARDPNTGELFF
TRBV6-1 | CASSAFARTGGYTF
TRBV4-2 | CASSQAGGQGNSPLHF
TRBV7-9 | CASPSPAGNTIYF
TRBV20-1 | CSARAQGPYEQYF
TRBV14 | CASSLLGTEKAFF
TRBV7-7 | CASSWQLGNEQFF
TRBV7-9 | CASSRTGVNTEAFF
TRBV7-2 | CASSSLDTYNEQFF